This T cell receptor (beta chain) was sequenced during a study of T cell changes during pregnancy in multiple sclerosis (dated by TCRdb to between 2017 and 2020). Turning to the overall study: In women with multiple sclerosis, the researchers looked at how the T cell repertoire shifted as pregnancy progressed.

The method behind the library was the immunoSEQ multiplex PCR assay. TCRdb took over this immuneACCESS table, retaining in-frame rearrangements with V and J assigned. Such tables are incomplete; in checked studies, under half of the missing clones stem from an unresolved V gene, and the remainder is unexplained. This sample is represented by 55,000 to 65,000 clones; roughly 90% of them were singletons. Roughly 1.5% of the sample is in the top ten clones. As for this clone: Its antigen remains undetermined. Base-call qualities are not available, and no considerably larger clone is one nucleotide away.

This sequence was found in a female donor with multiple sclerosis, enrolled in a pregnancy study. This material consisted of peripheral blood, taken in the second trimester of pregnancy.

The DNA sequence follows: TGTGCCAGCAGCAAAGATGACAGGGCTGGGGCCAACGTCCTGACTTTC. Its product reads: CASSKDDRAGANVLTF. This sequence uses TRBV21-1 and TRBJ2-6; TRBD1, the D gene given by the table, was not confirmed from the DNA. TRBV21-1 is a pseudogene segment. The CDR3 goes from the cysteine to the phenylalanine over 16 residues. The retained sequence is limited to the CDR3, 48 bases, with the frame set at the first base.